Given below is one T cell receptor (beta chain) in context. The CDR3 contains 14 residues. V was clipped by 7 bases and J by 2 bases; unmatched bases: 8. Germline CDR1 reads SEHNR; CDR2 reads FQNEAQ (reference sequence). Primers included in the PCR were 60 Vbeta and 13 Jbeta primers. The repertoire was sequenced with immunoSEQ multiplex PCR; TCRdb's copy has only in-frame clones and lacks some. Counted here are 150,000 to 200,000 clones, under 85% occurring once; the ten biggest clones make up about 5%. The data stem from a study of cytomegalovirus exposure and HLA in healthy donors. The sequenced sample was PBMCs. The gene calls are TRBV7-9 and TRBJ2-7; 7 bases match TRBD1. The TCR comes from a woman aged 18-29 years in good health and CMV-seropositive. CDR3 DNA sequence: TGTGCCAGCAACCCCTCGACAGGGCCCTACGAGCAGTACTTC. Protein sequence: CASNPSTGPYEQYF.